What follows are 28 T cell receptor beta chains derived from one specimen sequenced in a study of spatial heterogeneity in lung cancer. TCRdb re-called the 5' RACE reads through MiXCR, storing one row per CDR3 protein. The profile shows approximately 100,000 distinct CDR3 sequences, roughly a fifth of them singletons. Described time point: blood at routine non-recurrence follow-up after resection. The sample in question was PBMCs, obtained at follow-up. The receptors originated from a male donor with early-stage non-small cell lung cancer.

The chain links TRBV12-5 to TRBJ2-3; TRBD1 agrees at 7 bases. Germline V gene data show CDR1 as LGHNT and CDR2 as FRNRAP. CDR3 length: 11 amino acids. V gave up 7 bases and J gave up 9 bases; unmatched junction bases: 4. Written as DNA, the CDR3 is TGTGCTAGTGTGGGGGACAGAACGCAGTATTTT. Encoded protein: CASVGDRTQYF.

This clonotype was seen many times. This chain links TRBV6-5 with TRBJ2-5; possibly TRBD2 for D (6 bases). Germline-derived CDR1 and CDR2 are MNHEY and SVGAGI. The CDR3 totals 14 residues. Trimming removed 5 bases at V and 1 base at J, with 11 bases between. CDR3 nucleotide sequence: TGTGCCAGCAGTACACTGGGGGGCCAAGAGACCCAGTACTTC. As protein: CASSTLGGQETQYF.

The genes are TRBV11-3 and TRBJ1-1; 7 bases are shared with TRBD1. With V trimmed by 4 bases and J by 1 base, 3 bases remained unmatched. The CDR3 is 14 amino acids. Germline CDR1 reads SGHNT; CDR2 reads YENEEA. CDR3 coding DNA: TGTGCCAGCAGCTCACAGGGGACGAACACTGAAGCTTTCTTT. This sequence encodes CASSSQGTNTEAFF.

A remark on this clonotype: It may be a read error: a sequence one base away is much more abundant. This chain connects TRBV27 to TRBJ1-6; tentatively, D is TRBD1 (5 bases). From germline, CDR1 is MNHEY and CDR2 SMNVEV (reference sequence). The CDR3 has 14 amino acids. Here the CDR3 DNA reads TGTGCCAGCACCTCCGGGACCTATAATTCAGCCCTCCACTTT. Its protein product is CASTSGTYNSALHF.

This clonotype has a handful of counts. The rearrangement joins TRBV18 to TRBJ2-5; D not resolved. Germline assignment: CDR1 KGHSH and CDR2 LQKENI. CDR3 length: 13 amino acids. V was cut by 2 bases and J by 0 bases, with 4 bases left in between. The CDR3 DNA is TGTGCCAGCTCACCAGGGGACCAAGAGACCCAGTACTTC. It specifies CASSPGDQETQYF.

The chain employs TRBV20-1 and TRBJ2-3; D is perhaps TRBD1 (6 bases). The CDR3 consists of 12 residues. Germline V gene sequence: CDR1 DFQATT, CDR2 SNEGSKA (reference sequence). The CDR3 loop is CSAWDNTDTQYF. CDR3 sequence (DNA): TGCAGCGCGTGGGACAACACAGATACGCAGTATTTT.

This clonotype was detected a few times. CDR3 nucleotides: TGTGCCAGCAGCCAGGGACAGGGGGCCCAGCCCCAGCATTTT. It encodes CASSQGQGAQPQHF. The V gene is TRBV3-1, the J gene TRBJ1-5; 12 positions match TRBD1. The CDR3 contains 14 residues. Germline V lookup: CDR1 LGHDT, CDR2 YNNKEL (reference sequence). Trimming took 3 bases from V and 7 from J; bases not matched to a gene: 1.

The V call is TRBV6-2 or TRBV6-3, the J call TRBJ2-2, with TRBD1 identical over 11 bases. J lost 6 bases, V lost 6 bases, and 9 bases had no gene match. The CDR3 has 16 residues. CDR1 and CDR2 (germline): MNHEY, SVGEGT. The CDR3 DNA sequence: TGTGCCAGCAGCCGACTGGGACAGGGGGTTTCCGGGGAGCTGTTTTTT. Translation: CASSRLGQGVSGELFF.

CDR3 in amino acids: CSAKPSTDTQYF. DNA of the CDR3: TGCAGTGCTAAGCCGTCCACAGATACGCAGTATTTT. The chain has TRBV20-1 and TRBJ2-3; D is unclear. The CDR3 length is 12 residues. Per the germline V gene, CDR1 is DFQATT and CDR2 is SNEGSKA (reference sequence). V was pared by 4 bases and J by 2 bases, with 7 bases between.

The genes are TRBV3-1 and TRBJ2-1; a possible D gene is TRBD2 (5 bases). Between the trimmed V and J ends, which lost 6 bases and 8 bases, there was a span of 20 bases. The CDR3 consists of 15 residues. The germline V gene encodes CDR1 LGHDT and CDR2 YNNKEL (reference sequence). The CDR3 here is CASRGAKTRGDEQFF. In nucleotides, the CDR3 is TGTGCCAGCAGGGGAGCGAAGACCCGAGGAGATGAGCAGTTCTTC.

In its sample, this clonotype was seen a few times. The V gene is TRBV21-1, the J gene TRBJ2-7; no check of the table's D call, TRBD1, against the DNA was made. TRBV21-1 is a documented pseudogene. This CDR3 has 13 amino acids. The CDR3 loop is CASSRDRTYEQYV. Here the CDR3 DNA reads TGTGCCAGCAGCAGGGACAGAACTTACGAGCAGTACGTC.

There are a few counts of this clonotype. The rearrangement joins TRBV18 to TRBJ2-1; D not certain. This CDR3 is built from 16 residues. Trimming removed 6 bases from V and 0 bases from J, with 15 bases in between. Germline V lookup: CDR1 KGHSH, CDR2 LQKENI. CDR3 bases: TGTGCCAGCTCTCTCTCGACACCGGACTCCTACAATGAGCAGTTCTTC. This translates into CASSLSTPDSYNEQFF.

The V and J genes are TRBV2 and TRBJ1-1; 10 positions match TRBD1. The CDR3 loop spans 15 amino acids. Trimming took 4 bases from V and 6 from J; bases not matched to a gene: 8. From germline, CDR1 is SNHLY and CDR2 FYNNEI. The CDR3 DNA sequence: TGTGCCAGCAGTGCCACCGGGACAGGGGCCCCTGAAGCTTTCTTT. Translation: CASSATGTGAPEAFF. The whole variable domain, remainder taken from reference TRBV2 and TRBJ1-1, is EPEVTQTPSHQVTQMGQEVILRCVPISNHLYFYWYRQILGQKVEFLVSFYNNEISEKSEIFDDQFSVERPDGSNFTLKIRSTKLEDSAMYFCASSATGTGAPEAFFGQGTRLTVV.

This clonotype was seen at least ten times. This rearrangement joins TRBV6-2 or TRBV6-3 to TRBJ1-1; possibly TRBD1 for D (5 bases). There are 13 residues in the CDR3. Trimming pared 2 bases from V and 6 bases from J, leaving 10 bases between. Germline CDR1 is MNHEY and CDR2 is SVGEGT. The CDR3 DNA sequence: TGTGCCAGCAGTTACCCGGCAGGGTCTGAAGCTTTCTTT. Translated, it gives CASSYPAGSEAFF.

The rearrangement joins TRBV14 to TRBJ2-1; the D is unclear. Germline CDR1 and CDR2: SGHDN and FVKESK. The CDR3 is 11 amino acids. The V and J ends lost 4 bases and 5 bases respectively, with 3 bases between them. CDR3 region: CASSLHNEQFF. The DNA of the CDR3 is TGTGCCAGCAGCCTGCACAATGAGCAGTTCTTC. The full variable domain, in which reference TRBV14 and TRBJ2-1 provide the parts outside the CDR3, is EAGVTQFPSHSVIEKGQTVTLRCDPISGHDNLYWYRRVMGKEIKFLLHFVKESKQDESGMPNNRFLAERTGGTYSTLKVQPAELEDSGVYFCASSLHNEQFFGPGTRLTVL.

This rearrangement joins TRBV6-2 or TRBV6-3 to TRBJ2-7, with TRBD1 matching over 8 bases. V trimming: 3 bases; J trimming: 0 bases; junction bases outside the gene matches: 7. The V gene's germline CDR1 is MNHEY and CDR2 SVGEGT. The CDR3 spans 16 residues. CDR3 sequence: CASSYGQGKSSYEQYV. CDR3 in DNA: TGTGCCAGCAGTTATGGACAGGGCAAGAGCTCCTACGAGCAGTACGTC.

This clonotype was detected a few times. This chain joins TRBV3-1 and TRBJ1-1; D gene unclear. V lost 0 bases and J 4 bases, leaving 12 bases between the germline ends. The CDR3 is made up of 15 amino acids. Germline V gives CDR1 LGHDT, CDR2 YNNKEL (reference sequence). The CDR3 coding sequence is TGTGCCAGCAGCCAAGATCTCTGGCGGGCCACTGAAGCTTTCTTT. Amino acid sequence: CASSQDLWRATEAFF.

The chain combines TRBV7-9 with TRBJ2-2; TRBD1 matches at 7 bases. The ends lost 2 bases at V and 3 bases at J; junction bases unmatched: 3. Germline V gives CDR1 SEHNR, CDR2 FQNEAQ (reference sequence). This CDR3 is 15 amino acids long. DNA for the CDR3: TGTGCCAGCAGCTTAACCGGGACAGACACCGGGGAGCTGTTTTTT. Residues: CASSLTGTDTGELFF.

This clonotype was detected a few times. The chain combines TRBV6-2 or TRBV6-3 with TRBJ1-5; no definite D call. Germline-derived CDR1 and CDR2 are MNHEY and SVGEGT. This CDR3 comprises 16 residues. Deletions cut 0 bases from V and 2 bases from J, with 11 bases between. This chain's CDR3 is CASSYSPTRGNQPQHF. DNA of the CDR3: TGTGCCAGCAGTTACTCACCGACAAGGGGCAATCAGCCCCAGCATTTT.

The J gene is TRBJ2-1, the V gene TRBV9; weak D call: TRBD2 (6 bases). CDR1 and CDR2 from the germline V gene are SGDLS and YYNGEE. V shed 0 bases and J shed 4 bases, with 14 bases lying between them. The CDR3 is 16 amino acids. CDR3 DNA sequence: TGTGCCAGCAGCGTAGGAGGCGGGGTTGGGTACAATGAGCAGTTCTTC. Amino acid sequence: CASSVGGGVGYNEQFF.

This chain connects TRBV3-1 to TRBJ1-1; no reliable D call. Deletions cut 4 bases from V and 5 bases from J, with 14 bases between. CDR3 length: 14 amino acids. Germline CDR1 and CDR2: LGHDT and YNNKEL (reference sequence). The CDR3 loop is CASSPLAQDTEAFF. CDR3 DNA: TGTGCCAGCAGCCCCCTGGCCCAGGATACTGAAGCTTTCTTT.

This clonotype came up a few times. The chain joins TRBV11-2 to TRBJ2-3; 8 nucleotides agree with TRBD2. CDR1 is SGHAT and CDR2 is FQNNGV in the germline V gene. The CDR3 extends over 17 amino acids. The V gene end was trimmed by 4 bases and the J gene end by 0 bases; junction bases not matched to a gene: 9. This CDR3 is CASSSRRAGGSTDTQYF. The CDR3 bases are TGTGCCAGCAGCTCACGTCGGGCGGGGGGAAGCACAGATACGCAGTATTTT. Looking up the rest from reference TRBV11-2 and TRBJ2-3 gives the full variable domain: EAGVAQSPRYKIIEKRQSVAFWCNPISGHATLYWYQQILGQGPKLLIQFQNNGVVDDSQLPKDRFSAERLKGVDSTLKIQPAKLEDSAVYLCASSSRRAGGSTDTQYFGPGTRLTVL.

This clonotype was seen a few times. V and J are TRBV29-1 and TRBJ2-6; perhaps TRBD2 as D (6 bases). Germline V gene data show CDR1 as SQVTM and CDR2 as ANQGSEA. The CDR3 consists of 16 residues. V was shortened by 4 bases and J by 0 bases, with 13 bases between the two germline ends. The CDR3 protein is CSVVMGGSSGANVLTF. The DNA of the CDR3 is TGCAGCGTTGTGATGGGGGGAAGCTCTGGGGCCAACGTCCTGACTTTC. Filled out from reference TRBV29-1 and TRBJ2-6, the complete variable domain reads SAVISQKPSRDICQRGTSLTIQCQVDSQVTMMFWYRQQPGQSLTLIATANQGSEATYESGFVIDKFPISRPNLTFSTLTVSNMSPEDSSIYLCSVVMGGSSGANVLTFGAGSRLTVL.

The V and J genes are TRBV2 and TRBJ1-1; D unresolved. V lost 7 bases and J 7 bases, leaving 10 bases between the germline ends. CDR3 length: 11 residues. The germline gives CDR1 SNHLY, CDR2 FYNNEI. CDR3 nucleotide sequence: TGTGCCAGCATCCAGACGATTGAAGCTTTCTTT. It is translated as CASIQTIEAFF.

The genes are TRBV4-3 and TRBJ2-1, with D perhaps TRBD1 or TRBD2 (7 bases each). In germline, CDR1 is LGHNA, CDR2 YSLEER. The CDR3 consists of 13 residues. The ends were cut back, 0 bases at V and 11 bases at J, with 11 bases in the middle. This CDR3 reads CASSQDQGGQQFF. CDR3 in DNA: TGCGCCAGCAGCCAAGATCAGGGGGGGCAGCAGTTCTTC.

The rearrangement joins TRBV2 to TRBJ2-1; D may be TRBD1 or TRBD2 (5 bases each). The V and J ends lost 2 bases and 10 bases respectively, with 18 bases between them. This CDR3 contains 15 residues. Germline CDR1 reads SNHLY; CDR2 reads FYNNEI. CDR3 coding DNA: TGTGCCAGCAGTGAAAGTGGGACGCGACTGAGGGAGCAGTTCTTC. Its protein is CASSESGTRLREQFF. Together with reference TRBV2 and TRBJ2-1, the CDR3 gives the full variable domain: EPEVTQTPSHQVTQMGQEVILRCVPISNHLYFYWYRQILGQKVEFLVSFYNNEISEKSEIFDDQFSVERPDGSNFTLKIRSTKLEDSAMYFCASSESGTRLREQFFGPGTRLTVL.

The chain recombines TRBV7-6 with TRBJ2-2; the D call may be TRBD1 or TRBD2 (6 bases each). The V gene lost 3 bases and the J gene lost 3 bases, with 8 bases spanning the gap. The germline gives CDR1 SGHVS, CDR2 FNYEAQ. The CDR3 runs to 14 residues. The CDR3 here is CASSFRGDTGELFF. The CDR3 DNA follows: TGTGCCAGCAGCTTTAGGGGGGACACCGGGGAGCTGTTTTTT.

The chain links TRBV20-1 to TRBJ2-3, with D tentatively TRBD1 or TRBD2 (5 bases each). This CDR3 spans 15 amino acids. The germline CDR1 and CDR2 sequences are DFQATT and SNEGSKA (reference sequence). Trimming took 4 bases from V and 5 from J, leaving 19 bases between them. CDR3 amino acids: CSAIPGTRAVDTQYF. Written as DNA, the CDR3 is TGCAGTGCTATCCCCGGGACCCGCGCGGTAGATACGCAGTATTTT.